This paragraph reports one TCR beta chain. Antigen specificity is unknown. Trimming took off 5 bases at V and 9 bases at J, with 11 bases between the two ends. The CDR3 covers 11 residues. The germline gives CDR1 MNHNY, CDR2 SVGAGI (reference sequence). The data are from a study of CD8+ T cells in alopecia areata. Study-wide background: The protocol delivered tofacitinib for 6 to 18 months, then withdrew it for 6 months.

cDNA reverse transcribed from extracted RNA served as the sequencing template. Libraries were prepared by immunoSEQ multiplex PCR; TCRdb keeps only in-frame clonotypes and omits some of them. This sample has around 50,000 clones, with around 97% found just once. Sorted out of PBMCs were CD4+ T cells and CD8+ T cells. Overall study findings and caveats: Scalp samples also contribute reads from the resident alphabeta T cells found in normal skin.

The TCR originated in a human donor with alopecia areata. The genes are TRBV6-6 and TRBJ2-7; D perhaps matches TRBD1 (6 bases). Sequences were derived from CD8+ T cells sorted from blood, sampled at week 0. The CDR3 is CASSTGSGQYF. In DNA form, the CDR3 reads TGTGCCAGCAGTACAGGGTCAGGGCAGTACTTC.